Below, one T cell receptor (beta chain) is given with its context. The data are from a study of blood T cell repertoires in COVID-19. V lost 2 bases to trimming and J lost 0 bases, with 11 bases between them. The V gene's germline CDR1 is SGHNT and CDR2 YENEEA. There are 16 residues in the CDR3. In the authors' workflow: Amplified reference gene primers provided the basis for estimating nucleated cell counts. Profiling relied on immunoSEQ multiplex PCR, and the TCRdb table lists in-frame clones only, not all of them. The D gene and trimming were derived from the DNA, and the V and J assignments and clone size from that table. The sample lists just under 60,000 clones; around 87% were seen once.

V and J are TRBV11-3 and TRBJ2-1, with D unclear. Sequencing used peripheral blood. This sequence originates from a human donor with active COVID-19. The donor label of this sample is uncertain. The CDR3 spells CASSLFSKSSYNEQFF. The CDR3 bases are TGTGCCAGCAGCTTATTTAGCAAGAGCTCCTACAATGAGCAGTTCTTC.